Below are 6 T cell receptor beta chains sequenced from a single sample in a study of cytomegalovirus exposure and HLA in healthy donors. PCR was performed using 60 Vbeta and 13 Jbeta primers. Sequencing was performed with immunoSEQ multiplex PCR; in TCRdb, only in-frame clones are kept and a portion is missing. The sample consists of 100,000 to 150,000 clones, 76% of them appearing once. Sequenced: PBMCs. The origin of the receptors is a man aged 50-60 years in good health and CMV-seronegative.

This clone was seen a handful of times. This chain connects TRBV7-2 to TRBJ2-1; 7 bases are shared with TRBD2. The CDR3 sequence is 13 residues long. V was clipped by 11 bases and J by 2 bases; unmatched bases: 6. Germline V gene sequence: CDR1 SGHTA, CDR2 FQGNSA. CDR3 sequence reads: CAGASGPYNEQFF. Written as DNA, the CDR3 is TGTGCCGGGGCTAGCGGCCCCTACAATGAGCAGTTCTTC.

A few counts support this clone. The V call is TRBV6-1, the J call TRBJ1-1, with a tentative D call TRBD1 (5 bases). There are 13 residues in the CDR3. The germline V and J ends were trimmed by 10 bases and 1 base, with 13 bases remaining between them. Germline CDR1 MNHNS, CDR2 SASEGT. The CDR3 sequence is CATNNDRNTEAFF. The DNA for the CDR3 is TGTGCCACCAATAACGACAGGAACACTGAAGCTTTCTTT.

The V and J genes are TRBV5-6 and TRBJ2-7; D is unresolved. The V and J ends lost 0 bases and 0 bases respectively, with 10 bases between them. CDR1 and CDR2 from the germline V gene are SGHDT and YYEEEE. The CDR3 is 15 amino acids. CDR3 nucleotides: TGTGCCAGCAGCTTGGTAGGCGGAAGCTCCTACGAGCAGTACGTC. It codes for CASSLVGGSSYEQYV.

A single count supports this clone. The V gene is TRBV5-1, the J gene TRBJ2-5; TRBD2 matches at 8 bases. This CDR3 has 15 residues. Per germline, CDR1 SGHRS and CDR2 YFSETQ. The V and J ends lost 4 bases and 4 bases, in that order; junction bases with no gene match: 9. CDR3 nucleotides: TGCGCCAGCAGCCCGTCGGGGGGGAGTCGAGAGACCCAGTACTTC. Translation: CASSPSGGSRETQYF.

The chain uses TRBV7-3 and TRBJ2-2; D unclear. The CDR3 loop spans 14 amino acids. Germline V gene data show CDR1 as SGHTA and CDR2 as FQGTGA. Trimming took 6 bases from V and 0 from J, leaving 8 bases between them. In nucleotides, the CDR3 is TGTGCCAGCAGTTACGGAGCGAACACCGGGGAGCTGTTTTTT. It specifies CASSYGANTGELFF.

The chain combines TRBV5-6 with TRBJ2-3; tentatively, D is TRBD2 (5 bases). V lost 2 bases and J 6 bases, leaving 13 bases between the germline ends. Germline loops: CDR1 SGHDT, CDR2 YYEEEE. The CDR3 has 14 amino acids. Here the CDR3 reads CASSLRNSGDTQYF. DNA of the CDR3: TGTGCCAGCAGCTTAAGAAACTCGGGGGATACGCAGTATTTT.